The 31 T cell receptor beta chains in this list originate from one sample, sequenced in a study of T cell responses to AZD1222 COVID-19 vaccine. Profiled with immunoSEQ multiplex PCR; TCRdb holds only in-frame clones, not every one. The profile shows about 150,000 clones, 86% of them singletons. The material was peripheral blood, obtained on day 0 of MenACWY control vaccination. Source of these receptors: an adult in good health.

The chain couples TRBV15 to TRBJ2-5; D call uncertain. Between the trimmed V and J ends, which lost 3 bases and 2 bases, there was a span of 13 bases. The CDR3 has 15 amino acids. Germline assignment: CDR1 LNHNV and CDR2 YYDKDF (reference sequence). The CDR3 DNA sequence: TGTGCCACCAGCAGGTACGCAGGAGCACAAGAGACCCAGTACTTC. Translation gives CATSRYAGAQETQYF. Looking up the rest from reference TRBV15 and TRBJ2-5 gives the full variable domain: DAMVIQNPRYQVTQFGKPVTLSCSQTLNHNVMYWYQQKSSQAPKLLFHYYDKDFNNEADTPDNFQSRRPNTSFCFLDIRSPGLGDTAMYLCATSRYAGAQETQYFGPGTRLLVL.

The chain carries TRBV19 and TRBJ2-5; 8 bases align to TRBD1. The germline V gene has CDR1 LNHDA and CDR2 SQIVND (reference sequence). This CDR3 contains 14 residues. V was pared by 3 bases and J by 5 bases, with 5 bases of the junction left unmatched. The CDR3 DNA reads TGTGCCAGTAGTATTCAGGGGGCTAGGGAGACCCAGTACTTC. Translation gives CASSIQGARETQYF. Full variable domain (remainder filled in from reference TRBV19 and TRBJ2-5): DGGITQSPKYLFRKEGQNVTLSCEQNLNHDAMYWYRQDPGQGLRLIYYSQIVNDFQKGDIAEGYSVSREKKESFPLTVTSAQKNPTAFYLCASSIQGARETQYFGPGTRLLVL.

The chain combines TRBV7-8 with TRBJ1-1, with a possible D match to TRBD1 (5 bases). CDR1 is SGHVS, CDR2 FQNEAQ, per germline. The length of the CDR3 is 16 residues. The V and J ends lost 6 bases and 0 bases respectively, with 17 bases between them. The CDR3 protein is CASSHRGGTVNTEAFF. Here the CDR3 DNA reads TGTGCCAGCAGTCACCGTGGGGGAACGGTGAACACTGAAGCTTTCTTT.

CDR3 sequence (DNA): TGTGCCAGCAGTTTTTCTAATGAAAAACTGTTTTTT. Translated, it gives CASSFSNEKLFF. V and J are TRBV6-5 and TRBJ1-4; D call uncertain. The germline V gene encodes CDR1 MNHEY and CDR2 SVGAGI. This CDR3 has 12 amino acids. Between the trimmed V and J ends, which lost 4 bases and 3 bases, there was a span of 3 bases.

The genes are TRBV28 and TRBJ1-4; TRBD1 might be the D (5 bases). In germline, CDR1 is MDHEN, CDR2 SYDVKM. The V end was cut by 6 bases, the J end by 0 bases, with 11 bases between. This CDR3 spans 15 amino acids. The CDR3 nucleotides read TGTGCCAGCAGCCCATGGGGGGCAACTAATGAAAAACTGTTTTTT. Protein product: CASSPWGATNEKLFF. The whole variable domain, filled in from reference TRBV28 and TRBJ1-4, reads DVKVTQSSRYLVKRTGEKVFLECVQDMDHENMFWYRQDPGLGLRLIYFSYDVKMKEKGDIPEGYSVSREKKERFSLILESASTNQTSMYLCASSPWGATNEKLFFGSGTQLSVL.

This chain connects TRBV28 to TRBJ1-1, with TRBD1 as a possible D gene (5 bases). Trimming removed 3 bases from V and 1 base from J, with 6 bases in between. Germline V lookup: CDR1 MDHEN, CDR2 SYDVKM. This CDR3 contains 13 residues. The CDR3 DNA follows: TGTGCCAGCAGTTTCGGGGGGAACACTGAAGCTTTCTTT. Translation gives CASSFGGNTEAFF.

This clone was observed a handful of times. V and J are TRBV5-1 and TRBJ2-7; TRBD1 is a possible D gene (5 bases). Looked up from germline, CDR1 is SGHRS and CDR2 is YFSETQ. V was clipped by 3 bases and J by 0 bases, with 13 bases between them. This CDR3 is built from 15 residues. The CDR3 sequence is CASSSQGAPSYEQYF. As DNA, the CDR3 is TGCGCCAGCAGCTCGCAAGGGGCGCCCTCCTACGAGCAGTACTTC.

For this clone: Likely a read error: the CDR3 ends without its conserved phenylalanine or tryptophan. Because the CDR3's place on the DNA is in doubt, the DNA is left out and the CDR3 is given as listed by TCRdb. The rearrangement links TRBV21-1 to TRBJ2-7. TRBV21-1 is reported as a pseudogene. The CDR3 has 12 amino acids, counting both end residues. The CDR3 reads CASIPLDGSLTS.

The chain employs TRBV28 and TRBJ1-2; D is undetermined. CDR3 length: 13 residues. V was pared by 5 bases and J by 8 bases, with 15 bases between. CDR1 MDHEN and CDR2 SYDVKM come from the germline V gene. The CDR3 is CASSPSLAQGYTF. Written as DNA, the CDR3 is TGTGCCAGCAGTCCGTCCCTAGCTCAAGGCTACACCTTC.

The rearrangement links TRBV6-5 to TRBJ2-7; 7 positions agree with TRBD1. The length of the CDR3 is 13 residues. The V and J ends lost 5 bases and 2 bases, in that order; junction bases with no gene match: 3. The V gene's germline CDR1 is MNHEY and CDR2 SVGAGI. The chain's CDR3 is CASSRDSTYEQYF. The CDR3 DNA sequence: TGTGCCAGCAGTAGGGACAGCACCTACGAGCAGTACTTC.

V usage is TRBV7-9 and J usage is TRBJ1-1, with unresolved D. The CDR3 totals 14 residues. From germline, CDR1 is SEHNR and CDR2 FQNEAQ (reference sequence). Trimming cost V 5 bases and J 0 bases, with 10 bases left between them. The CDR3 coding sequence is TGTGCCAGCAGCCGTTCGGGAATGAACACTGAAGCTTTCTTT. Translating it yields CASSRSGMNTEAFF.

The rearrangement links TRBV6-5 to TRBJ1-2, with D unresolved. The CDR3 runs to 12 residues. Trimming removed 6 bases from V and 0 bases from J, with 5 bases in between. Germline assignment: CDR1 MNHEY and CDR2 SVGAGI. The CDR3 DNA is TGTGCCAGCAGAACATCTAACTATGGCTACACCTTC. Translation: CASRTSNYGYTF.

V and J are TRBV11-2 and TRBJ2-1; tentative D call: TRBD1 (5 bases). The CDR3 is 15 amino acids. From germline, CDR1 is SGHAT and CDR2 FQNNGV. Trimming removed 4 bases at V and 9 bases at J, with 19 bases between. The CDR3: CASSSSLQGLTEQFF. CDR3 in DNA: TGTGCCAGCAGCTCGTCGTTGCAGGGTCTCACTGAGCAGTTCTTC.

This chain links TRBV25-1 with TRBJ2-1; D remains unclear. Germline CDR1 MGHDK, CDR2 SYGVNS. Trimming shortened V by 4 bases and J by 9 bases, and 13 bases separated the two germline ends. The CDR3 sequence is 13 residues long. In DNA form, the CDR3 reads TGTGCCAGCAGTGGCCGGACGGTCCCTGAGCAGTTCTTC. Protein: CASSGRTVPEQFF.

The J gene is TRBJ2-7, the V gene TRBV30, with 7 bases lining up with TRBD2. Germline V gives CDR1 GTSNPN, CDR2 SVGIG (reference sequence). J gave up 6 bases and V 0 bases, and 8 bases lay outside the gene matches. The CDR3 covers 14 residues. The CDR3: CAWSVGAGVAEQYF. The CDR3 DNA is TGTGCCTGGAGTGTAGGGGCGGGAGTTGCCGAGCAGTACTTC.

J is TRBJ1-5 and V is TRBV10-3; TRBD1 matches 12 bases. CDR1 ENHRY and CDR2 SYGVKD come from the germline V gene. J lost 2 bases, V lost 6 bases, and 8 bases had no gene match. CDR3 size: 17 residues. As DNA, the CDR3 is TGTGCCATCAGCGAAGGGACAGGGGGCGAAGGCAATCAGCCCCAGCATTTT. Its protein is CAISEGTGGEGNQPQHF.

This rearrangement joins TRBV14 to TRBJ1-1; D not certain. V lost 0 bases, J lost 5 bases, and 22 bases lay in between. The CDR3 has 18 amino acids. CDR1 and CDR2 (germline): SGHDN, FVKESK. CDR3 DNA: TGTGCCAGCAGCCAAGAGGTAGCCCGCCCGGACGCTCCAACTGAAGCTTTCTTT. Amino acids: CASSQEVARPDAPTEAFF. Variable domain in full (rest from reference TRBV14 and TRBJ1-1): EAGVTQFPSHSVIEKGQTVTLRCDPISGHDNLYWYRRVMGKEIKFLLHFVKESKQDESGMPNNRFLAERTGGTYSTLKVQPAELEDSGVYFCASSQEVARPDAPTEAFFGQGTRLTVV.

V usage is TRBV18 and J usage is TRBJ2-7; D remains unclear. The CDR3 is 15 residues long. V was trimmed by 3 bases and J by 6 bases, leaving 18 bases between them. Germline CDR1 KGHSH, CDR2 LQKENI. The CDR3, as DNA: TGTGCCAGCTCACCGTCTCTCCAGACTGCTTTCGAGCAGTACTTC. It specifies CASSPSLQTAFEQYF. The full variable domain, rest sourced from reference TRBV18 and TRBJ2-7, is NAGVMQNPRHLVRRRGQEARLRCSPMKGHSHVYWYRQLPEEGLKFMVYLQKENIIDESGMPKERFSAEFPKEGPSILRIQQVVRGDSAAYFCASSPSLQTAFEQYFGPGTRLTVT.

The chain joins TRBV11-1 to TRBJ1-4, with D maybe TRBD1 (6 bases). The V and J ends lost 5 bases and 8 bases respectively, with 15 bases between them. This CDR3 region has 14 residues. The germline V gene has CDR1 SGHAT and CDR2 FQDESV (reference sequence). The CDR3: CASSVDRSWEKLFF. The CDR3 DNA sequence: TGTGCCAGCAGCGTTGACAGGTCATGGGAAAAACTGTTTTTT.

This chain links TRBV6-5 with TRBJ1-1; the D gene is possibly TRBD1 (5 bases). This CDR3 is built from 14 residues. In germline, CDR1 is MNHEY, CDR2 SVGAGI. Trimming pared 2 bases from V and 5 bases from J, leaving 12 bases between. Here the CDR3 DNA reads TGTGCCAGCAGTTACGCCAGGGCTGGTACTGAAGCTTTCTTT. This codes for CASSYARAGTEAFF.

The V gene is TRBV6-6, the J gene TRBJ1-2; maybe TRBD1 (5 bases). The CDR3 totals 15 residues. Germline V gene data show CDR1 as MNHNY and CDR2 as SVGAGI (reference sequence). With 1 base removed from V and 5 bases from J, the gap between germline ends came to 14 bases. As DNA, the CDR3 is TGTGCCAGCAGTTACTATAACACAGGCCGTTATGGCTACACCTTC. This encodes CASSYYNTGRYGYTF.

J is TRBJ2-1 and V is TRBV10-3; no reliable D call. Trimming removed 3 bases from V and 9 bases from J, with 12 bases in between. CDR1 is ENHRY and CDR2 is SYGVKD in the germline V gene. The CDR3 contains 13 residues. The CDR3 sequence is CAISEPGMGEQFF. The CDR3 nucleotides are TGTGCCATCAGTGAACCCGGAATGGGTGAGCAGTTCTTC.

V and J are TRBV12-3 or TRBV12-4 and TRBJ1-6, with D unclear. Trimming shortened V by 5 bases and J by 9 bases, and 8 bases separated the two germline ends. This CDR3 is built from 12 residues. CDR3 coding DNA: TGTGCCAGCAGTCCTATCGGTTCACCCCTCCACTTT. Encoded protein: CASSPIGSPLHF.

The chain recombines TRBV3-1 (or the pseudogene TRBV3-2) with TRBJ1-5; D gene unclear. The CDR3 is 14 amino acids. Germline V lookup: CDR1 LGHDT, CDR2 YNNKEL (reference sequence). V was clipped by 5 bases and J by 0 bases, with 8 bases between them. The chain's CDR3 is CASSSGNSNQPQHF. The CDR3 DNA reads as TGTGCCAGCAGCTCGGGAAATAGCAATCAGCCCCAGCATTTT.

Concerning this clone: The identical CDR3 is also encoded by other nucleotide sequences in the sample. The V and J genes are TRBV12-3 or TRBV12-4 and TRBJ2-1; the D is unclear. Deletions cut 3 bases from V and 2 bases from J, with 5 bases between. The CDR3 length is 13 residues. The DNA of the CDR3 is TGTGCCAGCAGTTTGGTCACCTACAATGAGCAGTTCTTC. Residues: CASSLVTYNEQFF.

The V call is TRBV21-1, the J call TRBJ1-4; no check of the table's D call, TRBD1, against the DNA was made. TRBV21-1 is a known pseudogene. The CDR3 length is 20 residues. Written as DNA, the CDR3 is TGTGCCAGCAGCGGAGCACCCGGACAGGGGGCCCCAGCAACTAATGAAAAACTGTTTTTT. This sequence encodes CASSGAPGQGAPATNEKLFF.

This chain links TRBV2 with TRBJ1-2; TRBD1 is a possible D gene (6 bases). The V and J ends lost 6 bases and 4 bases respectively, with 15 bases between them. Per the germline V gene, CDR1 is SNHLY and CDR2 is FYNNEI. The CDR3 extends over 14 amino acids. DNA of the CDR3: TGTGCCAGCAGAGGGGTTGGGACAACCTATGGCTACACCTTC. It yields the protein CASRGVGTTYGYTF.

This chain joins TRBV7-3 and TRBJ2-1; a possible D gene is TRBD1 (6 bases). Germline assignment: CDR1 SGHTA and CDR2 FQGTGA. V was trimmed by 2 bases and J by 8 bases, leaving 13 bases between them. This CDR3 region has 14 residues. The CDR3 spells CASSLSVRGDEQFF. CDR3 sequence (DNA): TGTGCCAGCAGCTTATCAGTCAGGGGCGATGAGCAGTTCTTC.

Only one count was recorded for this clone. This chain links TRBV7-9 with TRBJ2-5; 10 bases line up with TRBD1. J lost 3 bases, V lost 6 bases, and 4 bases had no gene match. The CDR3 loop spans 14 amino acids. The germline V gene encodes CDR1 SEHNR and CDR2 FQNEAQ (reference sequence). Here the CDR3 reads CASRGQGVEETQYF. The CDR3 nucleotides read TGTGCCAGCAGAGGACAGGGGGTGGAAGAGACCCAGTACTTC.

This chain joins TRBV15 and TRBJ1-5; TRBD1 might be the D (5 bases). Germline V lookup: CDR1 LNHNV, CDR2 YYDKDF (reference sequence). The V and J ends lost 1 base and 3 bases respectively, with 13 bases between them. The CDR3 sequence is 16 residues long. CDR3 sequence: CATSRGGAVANQPQHF. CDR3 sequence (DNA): TGTGCCACCAGCAGAGGTGGGGCCGTTGCCAATCAGCCCCAGCATTTT.

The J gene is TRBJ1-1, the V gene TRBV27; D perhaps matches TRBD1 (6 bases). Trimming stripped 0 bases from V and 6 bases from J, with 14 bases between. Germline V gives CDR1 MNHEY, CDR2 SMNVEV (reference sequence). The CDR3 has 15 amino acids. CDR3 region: CASSLSWGAHSEAFF. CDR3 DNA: TGTGCCAGCAGTTTATCTTGGGGGGCGCATTCTGAAGCTTTCTTT.